This entry describes one T cell receptor beta chain. Its antigen remains unknown. A junction end diverges from the germline sequence, so it may reflect a read error. Time point specified: after preoperative PTX-NDP chemotherapy. Patients received paclitaxel-nedaplatin as preoperative chemotherapy before surgery. This sample stems from a study of esophageal squamous cell carcinoma under preoperative chemotherapy. Study results and caveats: After paclitaxel-nedaplatin, abundant clones were more likely to contract than amplify.

Germline CDR1 SGHTA, CDR2 FQGNSA. There are 15 residues in the CDR3. TCRdb reprocessed the PCR reads via MiXCR and lists one record per CDR3 protein. The table lists 34,000 or so distinct CDR3 sequences, 50% to 60% of them singletons. The receptor was derived from a human donor with esophageal squamous cell carcinoma. The donor label of this sample is uncertain. The V call is TRBV7-2, the J call TRBJ2-3; D is unresolved. This specimen was taken from a patient given preoperative chemotherapy. CDR3 in amino acids: CGSSLGRRAQDTQYF. The CDR3 DNA reads TGTGGCAGCAGCTTAGGGCGGCGAGCGCAAGACACGCAGTATTTC. Based on the CDR3 plus reference TRBV7-2 and TRBJ2-3, the full variable domain is GAGVSQSPSNKVTEKGKDVELRCDPISGHTALYWYRQSLGQGLEFLIYFQGNSAPDKSGLPSDRFSAERTGGSVSTLTIQRTQQEDSAVYLCGSSLGRRAQDTQYFGPGTRLTVL.